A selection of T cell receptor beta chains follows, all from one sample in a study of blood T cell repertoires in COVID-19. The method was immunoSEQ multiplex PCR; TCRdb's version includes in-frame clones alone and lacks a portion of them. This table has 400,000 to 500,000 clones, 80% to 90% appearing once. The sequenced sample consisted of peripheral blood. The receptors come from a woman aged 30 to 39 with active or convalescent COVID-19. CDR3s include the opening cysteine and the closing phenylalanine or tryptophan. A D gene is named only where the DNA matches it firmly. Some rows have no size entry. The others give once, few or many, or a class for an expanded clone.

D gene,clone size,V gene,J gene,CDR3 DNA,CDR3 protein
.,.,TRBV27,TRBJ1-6,TGTGCCAGCAGTTTACGTAATTCACCCCTCCACTTT,CASSLRNSPLHF
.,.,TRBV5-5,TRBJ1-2,TGTGCCAGCAGCCCGAGACTGGATGGCTACACCTTC,CASSPRLDGYTF
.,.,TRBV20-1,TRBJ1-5,TGCAGTGCTAGTCCGGTACCCCAGCATTTT,CSASPVPQHF
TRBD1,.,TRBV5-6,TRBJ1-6,TGTGCCAGCAGACAGAGGACAGGTTATAATTCACCCCTCCACTTT,CASRQRTGYNSPLHF
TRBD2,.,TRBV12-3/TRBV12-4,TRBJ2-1,TGTGCCAGCAGAAAGCGGGAGGGGAATGAGCAGTTCTTC,CASRKREGNEQFF
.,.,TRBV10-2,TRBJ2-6,TGCGCCAGCAGTGAGTACCAGGTCGGCTCTGGGGCCAACGTCCTGACTTTC,CASSEYQVGSGANVLTF
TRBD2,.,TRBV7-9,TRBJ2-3,TGTGCCAGCAGCCGAAGCGGGAGCAGCCCAGATACGCAGTATTTT,CASSRSGSSPDTQYF
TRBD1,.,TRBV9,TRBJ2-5,TGTGCCAGCAGCGTAGCGAGTTTACAGGGGAAAGAGACCCAGTACTTC,CASSVASLQGKETQYF
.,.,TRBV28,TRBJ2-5,TGTGCCAGCAGTTCGCACACACAAGAGACCCAGTACTTC,CASSSHTQETQYF
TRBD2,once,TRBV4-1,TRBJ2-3,TGCGCCAGCAGCCATCCGGGGGGAGATACGCAGTATTTT,CASSHPGGDTQYF
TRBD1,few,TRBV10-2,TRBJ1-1,TGCGCCAGTTCCCAGGGGGGAGACACTGAAGCTTTCTTT,CASSQGGDTEAFF
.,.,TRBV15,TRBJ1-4,TGTGCCACCACCCAGAGAGCCGGGTCTAATGAAAAACTGTTTTTT,CATTQRAGSNEKLFF
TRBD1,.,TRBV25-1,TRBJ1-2,TGTGCCAGCGGGAAGACAGGGTATGGCTACACCTTC,CASGKTGYGYTF
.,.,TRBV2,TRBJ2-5,TGTGCCAGCAGTGAGGGACAAGTAAAAGAGACCCAGTACTTC,CASSEGQVKETQYF
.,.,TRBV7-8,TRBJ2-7,TGTGCCAGCAGCTTAGTTCTAGGCGAGCAGTACTTC,CASSLVLGEQYF
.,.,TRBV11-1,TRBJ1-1,TGTGCCAGCAGCTTGGGGCGGCTGAACACTGAAGCTTTCTTT,CASSLGRLNTEAFF
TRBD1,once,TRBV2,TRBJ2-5,TGTGCCAGCAGTGAACACAGGGGGAAACAAGAGACCCAGTACTTC,CASSEHRGKQETQYF
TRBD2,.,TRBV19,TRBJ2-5,TGTGCCAGTAGTCCTGGAGAGCGGGAGTCAGAGACCCAGTACTTC,CASSPGERESETQYF
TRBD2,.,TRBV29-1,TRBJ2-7,TGCAGCGTTGAAGATCCCGGCGGGAGCTCCTACGAGCAGTACTTC,CSVEDPGGSSYEQYF
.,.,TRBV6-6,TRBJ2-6,TGTGCCAGCAGTTACTACTTGGAGGGTGGGGCCAACGTCCTGACTTTC,CASSYYLEGGANVLTF
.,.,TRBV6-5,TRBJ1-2,TGTGCCACCTCGTCCCGGACAAAGTATGGCTACACCTTC,CATSSRTKYGYTF
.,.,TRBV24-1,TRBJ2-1,TGTGCCACCAGTGACCCCGGACTAACCGGGGTAGATGAGCAGTTCTTC,CATSDPGLTGVDEQFF
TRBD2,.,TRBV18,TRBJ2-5,TGTGCCAGCTCACCCCCTAGCGGGGGGGGCACTTACCAAGAGACCCAGTACTTC,CASSPPSGGGTYQETQYF
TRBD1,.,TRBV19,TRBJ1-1,TGTGCCAGTAGTAGGGGACAGGGCAACACTGAAGCTTTCTTT,CASSRGQGNTEAFF
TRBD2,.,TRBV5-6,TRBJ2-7,TGTGCCAGCAGGATAGCGGGCCTTACCTACGAGCAGTACTTC,CASRIAGLTYEQYF
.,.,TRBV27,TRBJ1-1,TGTGCCAGCAGTTTATTATCGGGGAGGGCTGAAGCTTTCTTT,CASSLLSGRAEAFF
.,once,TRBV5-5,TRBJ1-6,TGTGCCAGCAGCTTGAATCCGACTAACCCAGGAACACCCCTCCACTTT,CASSLNPTNPGTPLHF
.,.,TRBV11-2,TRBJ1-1,TGTGCCAGCAGCACGGGAAGGACGGAGGCTTTCTTT,CASSTGRTEAFF
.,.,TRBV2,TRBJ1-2,TGTGCCAGCAACACGGGAGGGGAAAACTATGGCTACACCTTC,CASNTGGENYGYTF
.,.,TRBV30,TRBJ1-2,TGTGCCTGGAGTTTAGATTATGGCTACACCTTC,CAWSLDYGYTF
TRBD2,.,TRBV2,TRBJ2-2,TGTGCCAGCAGTGTTGCGGGAGCGAACACCGGGGAGCTGTTTTTT,CASSVAGANTGELFF
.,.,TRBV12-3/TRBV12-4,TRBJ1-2,TGTGCCAGCAGTCTACAGGTCTACTATGGCTACACCTTC,CASSLQVYYGYTF
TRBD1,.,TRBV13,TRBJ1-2,TGTGCCAGCAGCTTAACAGGGGGCCCTAACTATGGCTACACCTTC,CASSLTGGPNYGYTF
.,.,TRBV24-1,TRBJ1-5,TGTGCCACCAGTGATTCGGTTAGCAATCAGCCCCAGCATTTT,CATSDSVSNQPQHF
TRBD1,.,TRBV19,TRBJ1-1,TGTGCCAGTAGTATTTTGCAGGGGGGGAACACTGAAGCTTTCTTT,CASSILQGGNTEAFF
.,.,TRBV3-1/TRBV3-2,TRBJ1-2,TGTGCCAGCAGCCGGGACATACCACCCTATGGCTACACCTTC,CASSRDIPPYGYTF
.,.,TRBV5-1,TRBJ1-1,TGCGCCAGCAGCGTGGGACAGAACACTGAAGCTTTCTTT,CASSVGQNTEAFF
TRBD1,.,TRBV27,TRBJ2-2,TGTGCCAGCAGTTATGGGACAGCGAACACCGGGGAGCTGTTTTTT,CASSYGTANTGELFF
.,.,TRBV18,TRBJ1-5,TGTGCCACAACTGCCCCCAATCAGCCCCAGCATTTT,CATTAPNQPQHF
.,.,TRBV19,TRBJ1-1,TGTGCCAGTAATTTTCAGGGAGGGGGCACTGAAGCTTTCTTT,CASNFQGGGTEAFF
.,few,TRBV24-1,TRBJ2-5,TGTGCCACCAGTGATCAGTTTAAAGAGACCCAGTACTTC,CATSDQFKETQYF
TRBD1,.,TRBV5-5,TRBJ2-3,TGTGCCAGCAGCTCCGGGACAGGCACAGATACGCAGTATTTT,CASSSGTGTDTQYF
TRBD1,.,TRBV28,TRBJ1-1,TGTGCCAGCAGTTTAGCGGGACAGGGAAACACTGAAGCTTTCTTT,CASSLAGQGNTEAFF
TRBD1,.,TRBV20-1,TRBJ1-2,TGCAGTGCGTGGGGACAGGTCTACACCTTC,CSAWGQVYTF
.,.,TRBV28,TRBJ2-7,TGTGCCAGCAGTATTCATCGGGAGCAGTACTTC,CASSIHREQYF
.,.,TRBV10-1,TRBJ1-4,TGCGCCAGCAGTACCGGGACATCGGGTGAAAAACTGTTTTTT,CASSTGTSGEKLFF
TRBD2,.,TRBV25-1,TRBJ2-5,TGTGCCAGCAGTGAATCGGGGGGTCAAGAGACCCAGTACTTC,CASSESGGQETQYF
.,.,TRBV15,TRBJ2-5,TGTGCCACCAGCAGAGATAATGGCCTTCAGGGGCAAGAGACCCAGTACTTC,CATSRDNGLQGQETQYF
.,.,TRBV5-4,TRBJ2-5,TGTGCCAGCAGCTTGGCGGAGACCCAGTACTTC,CASSLAETQYF
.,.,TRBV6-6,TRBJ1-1,TGTGCCAGCAGCCAGGACTCGAACACTGAAGCTTTCTTT,CASSQDSNTEAFF
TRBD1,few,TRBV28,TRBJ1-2,TGTGCCAGCAGTCCGAGGACAGGGGGAGGCTATGGCTACACCTTC,CASSPRTGGGYGYTF
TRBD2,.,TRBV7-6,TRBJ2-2,TGTGCCAGCAGCTTACTAGCGGGAGGTACCGGGGAGCTGTTTTTT,CASSLLAGGTGELFF
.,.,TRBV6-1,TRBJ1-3,TGTGCCAGCAGTGAAGCCCCTGGGGGCTCCGGAAACACCATATATTTT,CASSEAPGGSGNTIYF